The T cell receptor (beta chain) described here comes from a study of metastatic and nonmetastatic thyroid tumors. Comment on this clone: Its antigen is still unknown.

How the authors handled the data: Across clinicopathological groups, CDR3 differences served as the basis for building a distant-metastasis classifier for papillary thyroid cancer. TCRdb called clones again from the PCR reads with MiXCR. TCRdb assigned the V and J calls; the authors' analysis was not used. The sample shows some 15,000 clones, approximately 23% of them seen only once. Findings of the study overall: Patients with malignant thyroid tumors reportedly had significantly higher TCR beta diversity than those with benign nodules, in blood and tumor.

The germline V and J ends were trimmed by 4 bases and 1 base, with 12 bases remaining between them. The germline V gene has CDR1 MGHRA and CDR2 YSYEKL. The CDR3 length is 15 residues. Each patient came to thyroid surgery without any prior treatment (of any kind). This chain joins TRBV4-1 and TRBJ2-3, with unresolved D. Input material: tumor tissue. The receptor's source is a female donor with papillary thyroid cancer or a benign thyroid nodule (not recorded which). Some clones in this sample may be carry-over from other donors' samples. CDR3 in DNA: TGCGCCAGCAGCCCGGTGAGATCCGGCACAGATACGCAGTATTTT. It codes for CASSPVRSGTDTQYF.